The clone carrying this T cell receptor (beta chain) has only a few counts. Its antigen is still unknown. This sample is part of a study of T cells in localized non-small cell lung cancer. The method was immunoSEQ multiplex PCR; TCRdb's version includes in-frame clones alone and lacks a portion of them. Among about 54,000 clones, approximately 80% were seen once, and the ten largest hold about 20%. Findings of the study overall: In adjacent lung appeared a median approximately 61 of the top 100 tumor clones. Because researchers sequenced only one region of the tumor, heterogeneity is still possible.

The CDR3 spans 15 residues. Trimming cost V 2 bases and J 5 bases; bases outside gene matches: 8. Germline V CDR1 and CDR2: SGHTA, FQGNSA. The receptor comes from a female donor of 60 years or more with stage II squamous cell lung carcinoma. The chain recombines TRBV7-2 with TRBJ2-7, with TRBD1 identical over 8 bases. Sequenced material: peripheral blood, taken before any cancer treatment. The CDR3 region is CASSLNSGQVNEQYF. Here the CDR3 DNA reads TGTGCCAGCAGCTTAAACTCGGGACAGGTAAACGAGCAGTACTTC.